One sample yielded the 3 T cell receptor beta chains listed below, sequenced in a study of cytomegalovirus exposure and HLA in healthy donors. The PCR ran on 60 Vbeta and 13 Jbeta primers. Libraries were prepared by immunoSEQ multiplex PCR; TCRdb keeps only in-frame clonotypes and omits some of them. The table shows 100,000 to 150,000 clones, with 70% to 80% occurring only once. Source material: PBMCs. All receptors come from a man aged 25 to 40 in good health and CMV-seronegative.

This chain's CDR3 is CASSFRHTGSWETQYF. In DNA form, the CDR3 reads TGTGCCAGCAGTTTCCGCCATACAGGCTCTTGGGAGACCCAGTACTTC. The V gene is TRBV27, the J gene TRBJ2-5; weak D call: TRBD1 (5 bases). Per the germline V gene, CDR1 is MNHEY and CDR2 is SMNVEV (reference sequence). V lost 3 bases to trimming and J lost 5 bases, with 19 bases between them. The CDR3 spans 16 residues.

In its sample, this clone was seen a few times. The rearrangement joins TRBV18 to TRBJ1-2, with 7 bases aligning to TRBD1. The CDR3 sequence is 13 residues long. Germline assignment: CDR1 KGHSH and CDR2 LQKENI. Trimming took 6 bases from V and 2 from J; bases not matched to a gene: 3. The CDR3 coding sequence is TGTGCCAGCTCGCTGGGACAGAACTATGGCTACACCTTC. It is translated as CASSLGQNYGYTF.

The chain combines TRBV5-1 with TRBJ1-1, with a possible D match to TRBD1 (6 bases). The length of the CDR3 is 13 residues. CDR1 is SGHRS, CDR2 YFSETQ, per germline. Between the trimmed V and J ends, which lost 6 bases and 1 base, there was a span of 10 bases. The CDR3 region is CASNKDRNTEAFF. Written as DNA, the CDR3 is TGCGCCAGCAACAAGGACAGGAACACTGAAGCTTTCTTT.